This T cell receptor beta chain was recovered during a study of T cells after yellow fever vaccination. Study at large: Each low-cell-number fraction was prepared by means of SMART-Seq v4 Ultra Low Input.

Findings and limits, study-wide: Researchers cautioned that FACS-sorted repertoires could harbor abundant clonotypes contaminating from the bulk population. Weaker, the secondary response peaked sooner, at day 5 versus 15.

This clonotype showed up just a few times. The antigen is undetermined. TCRdb re-called the 5' RACE reads through MiXCR, storing one row per CDR3 protein. The sample records 250,000 to 400,000 distinct CDR3 sequences, 3.5% to 4.5% being singletons. This clonotype originated in a man between 18 and 29 years old who received the YFV17D yellow fever vaccine. The sequencing used PBMCs, collected 15 days after the yellow fever booster vaccination.

This chain's CDR3 is CASRKIEDNQPQHF. CDR3 nucleotide sequence: TGTGCCAGCAGGAAAATCGAAGATAATCAGCCCCAGCATTTT. The rearrangement links TRBV6-5 to TRBJ1-5; D uncertain. V gave up 6 bases and J gave up 4 bases, with 13 bases separating them. In germline, CDR1 is MNHEY, CDR2 SVGAGI. This CDR3 has 14 amino acids.